At least ten counts were recorded for the clone carrying this TCR beta chain. No antigen is known for it. A single record per CDR3 protein comes from TCRdb applying MiXCR to the 5' RACE reads. Altogether 40,000 to 60,000 distinct CDR3 sequences are present, about 3.7% being singletons, with the ten largest covering approximately 5.8%. This entry is derived from a study of neurological immune-mediated disorders. General observations from the study: Association with the multiple sclerosis repertoire cluster was not found for any clinical or MRI feature.

The CDR3 covers 14 residues. Per germline, CDR1 SGHRS and CDR2 YFSETQ. V gave up 4 bases and J gave up 4 bases, with 14 bases separating them. The TCR sequence derives from a middle-aged man with multiple sclerosis. The V and J genes are TRBV5-1 and TRBJ2-5; the D gene is possibly TRBD1 (6 bases). The source material was PBMCs. Written as DNA, the CDR3 is TGCGCCAGCAGCCCGGGACACCCGGGAGAGACCCAGTACTTC. Translated, it gives CASSPGHPGETQYF.